This entry features one T cell receptor (beta chain) sequence. Libraries were prepared by immunoSEQ multiplex PCR; TCRdb keeps only in-frame clonotypes and omits some of them. This sample has about 67,000 clones; around 90% occur once, and the top ten carry about 3%. The data were obtained in a study of T cells after somatic rescue of genetic block. The sequence derives from a man aged 40-49 years. What was sequenced was peripheral blood mononuclear cells (PBMCs).

Here the CDR3 reads CASSHRGSGNTIYF. CDR3 coding DNA: TGTGCCAGCAGCCACCGGGGCTCTGGAAACACCATATATTTT. The gene calls are TRBV14 and TRBJ1-3; no reliable D call. Trimming shortened V by 3 bases and J by 0 bases, and 6 bases separated the two germline ends. CDR3 length: 14 residues. Per the germline V gene, CDR1 is SGHDN and CDR2 is FVKESK. Drawing the rest from reference TRBV14 and TRBJ1-3, the complete variable domain is EAGVTQFPSHSVIEKGQTVTLRCDPISGHDNLYWYRRVMGKEIKFLLHFVKESKQDESGMPNNRFLAERTGGTYSTLKVQPAELEDSGVYFCASSHRGSGNTIYFGEGSWLTVV.